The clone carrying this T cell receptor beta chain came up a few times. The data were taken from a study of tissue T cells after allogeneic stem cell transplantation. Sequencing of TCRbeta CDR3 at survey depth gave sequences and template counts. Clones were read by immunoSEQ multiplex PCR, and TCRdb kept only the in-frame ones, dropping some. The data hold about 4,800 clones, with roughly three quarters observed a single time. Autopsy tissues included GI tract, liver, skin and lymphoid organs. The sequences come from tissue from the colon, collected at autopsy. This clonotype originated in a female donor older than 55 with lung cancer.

The CDR3: CAEKQGRRQPQHF. The CDR3 DNA reads TGCGCCGAGAAACAGGGGAGGCGTCAGCCCCAGCATTTT. The chain combines TRBV23-1 with TRBJ1-5; 7 bases fit TRBD1. TRBV23-1 is classed as an ORF, of uncertain function. V dropped 11 bases and J dropped 6; count of bases not matched to a gene: 10. This CDR3 has 13 amino acids.